This TCR beta chain emerged from a study of T cell repertoires in cytomegalovirus infection. Study summary: CMV epitopes in the study were HLA-C-restricted (recently identified) and HLA-B-restricted (well studied). Signatures in public TCR beta sequences pointed to both CMV infection and matching HLA type.

In its sample, this clonotype was seen many times. Its target is not known. From germline, CDR1 is SGHVS and CDR2 FQNEAQ. This CDR3 comprises 14 residues. V lost 1 base to trimming and J lost 1 base, with 5 bases between them. TCRdb processed the reads anew with MiXCR; each CDR3 protein has one entry. The sample shows about 920,000 distinct CDR3 sequences, around 31% of them seen only once. Study results and limitations: In two of eight donors, the top clonotype was HLA-C-restricted CMV-specific. CMV carriers with the relevant HLA were identified by cumulative public TCR beta family frequency.

The TCR was taken from a human donor in good health (CMV status not recorded). Some clones in this sample may be carry-over from other donors' samples. The sequencing here drew on cultured CD8+ T cells from PBMCs, taken from culture after CMV antigen stimulation. The J gene is TRBJ1-3, the V gene TRBV7-8; D is unresolved. For the CDR3, the DNA is TGTGCCAGCAGCTTAGAGGGTTCTGGAAACACCATATATTTT. Amino acid sequence: CASSLEGSGNTIYF.